A selection of T cell receptor beta chains follows, all from one sample in a study of blood T cell repertoires in COVID-19. Some clones are missing from TCRdb's copy, which holds only in-frame ones; the method was immunoSEQ multiplex PCR. The sample has about 410,000 clones; around nine tenths are singletons. The sequenced material came from peripheral blood. The source of these receptors is a woman in her 40s with COVID-19, enrolled during active disease. CDR3s leave out the opening cysteine and the closing phenylalanine or tryptophan. For some rows the clone size is stated as once, few or many, or as a class when expanded; others skip it.

v_call clone_size cdr3_aa
TRBV18 NA ASSPTVVTSTDTQY
TRBV7-9 NA ASSPWTGVGKLF
TRBV27 once ASRGGVYQPQH
TRBV27 NA ASSLQVNYGYT
TRBV5-1 NA ASSSLGGNTDTQY
TRBV24-1 NA ATRAGGDNQPQH
TRBV7-2 NA ASSLRSDGELF
TRBV7-9 once ASSPGGAFGEQY
TRBV2 NA ASRLLPLTSGLYNEQF
TRBV27 NA ASSSPKRQRENAYEQY
TRBV27 NA ASSSWTSGRREPRDTQY
TRBV29-1 NA SVEHNSGNTIY
TRBV28 NA ATLTHRGGYEQY
TRBV7-2 NA ASSLGIGISGNTIY
TRBV6-1 NA ASSEALRGWNEKLF
TRBV6-4 once ASAPGQGGYGYT
TRBV9 once ASSVGQSNEKLF
TRBV29-1 few SVVQGTNEKLF
TRBV14 NA ASSSMGQATGNEQF
TRBV3-1/TRBV3-2 NA ASSQEMAGHAF
TRBV28 NA ASSPPTGGHNGYT
TRBV4-3 NA ASSQEMARGSEKLF
TRBV19 once ASSGSGEQY
TRBV6-5 NA ASRGGQGPVYGYT
TRBV12-3/TRBV12-4 NA ASSLGRGPEAF
TRBV28 NA ASRLLQGARVTEAF
TRBV7-2 once ASSNRARGNTIY
TRBV3-1/TRBV3-2 NA ASSQEWGPYEQY
TRBV7-6 NA ASSLRLAGSIQETQY
TRBV18 NA ASSVKGQINTEAF
TRBV18 NA ASSPTRQTYEQY
TRBV18 NA ASSRPGATGLNSPLH
TRBV29-1 NA SVELRQGNTEAF
TRBV19 NA ASSEVGLAETQY
TRBV19 NA ASSIAGNYGYT
TRBV7-3 NA ASSLNAVSYNEQF
TRBV28 NA ASSLNQGQGNQETQY
TRBV4-3 NA ASSQDRGTGSSDTQY
TRBV6-5 NA ASSSGQGSGTQY
TRBV4-3 NA ASSQDHRVDTEAF
TRBV28 NA ASSLFPGLAGGTQY
TRBV7-2 NA ASSLRQESSNGYT
TRBV5-1 once ASSRTGATTNEKLF
TRBV6-5 NA ASGQGNTEAF
TRBV7-8 NA ASSHFSGGNQPQH
TRBV29-1 NA SVRQGAGSPLH
TRBV5-1 NA ASSLGDRPYEQY
TRBV7-2 NA ASSFSGYEQY
TRBV11-1 NA ASSLSLSAEAF
TRBV7-9 NA ASSFRGSGSTYEQY
TRBV29-1 NA SLSRGAGYT
TRBV9 NA ASSVTGTSSGNTIY
TRBV4-3 NA ASSLDRGTNTDTQY
TRBV18 NA ASSPPSAGAGRYEQY